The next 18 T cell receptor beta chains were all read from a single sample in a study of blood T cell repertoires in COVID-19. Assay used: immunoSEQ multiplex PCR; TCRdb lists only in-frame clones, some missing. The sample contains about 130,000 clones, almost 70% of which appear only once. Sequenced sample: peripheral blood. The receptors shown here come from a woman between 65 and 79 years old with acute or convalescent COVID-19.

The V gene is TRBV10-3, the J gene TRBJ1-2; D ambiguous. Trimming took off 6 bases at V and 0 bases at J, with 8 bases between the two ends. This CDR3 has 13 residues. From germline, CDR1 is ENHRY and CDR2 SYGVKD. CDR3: CAISGGTNYGYTF. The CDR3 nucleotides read TGTGCCATCAGCGGCGGAACTAACTATGGCTACACCTTC.

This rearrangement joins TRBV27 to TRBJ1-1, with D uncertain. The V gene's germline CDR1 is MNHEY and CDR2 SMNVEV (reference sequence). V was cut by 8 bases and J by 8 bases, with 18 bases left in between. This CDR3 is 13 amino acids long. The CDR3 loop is CASYGSLAGEAFF. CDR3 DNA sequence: TGTGCCAGCTACGGGTCACTCGCTGGGGAAGCTTTCTTT.

The chain's CDR3 is CATRQGNQPQHF. CDR3 in DNA: TGTGCCACCCGACAGGGCAATCAGCCCCAGCATTTT. The chain links TRBV19 to TRBJ1-5, with D perhaps matching TRBD1 (6 bases). Trimming stripped 10 bases from V and 2 bases from J, with 9 bases between. This CDR3 contains 12 residues. The germline CDR1 and CDR2 sequences are LNHDA and SQIVND (reference sequence).

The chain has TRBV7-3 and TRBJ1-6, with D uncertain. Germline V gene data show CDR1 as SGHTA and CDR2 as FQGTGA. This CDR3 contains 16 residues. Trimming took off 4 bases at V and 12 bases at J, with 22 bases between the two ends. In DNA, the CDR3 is TGTGCCAGCAGCTCCCCCGTAGGCGGAGTTGGGTTACCCCTCCACTTT. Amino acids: CASSSPVGGVGLPLHF.

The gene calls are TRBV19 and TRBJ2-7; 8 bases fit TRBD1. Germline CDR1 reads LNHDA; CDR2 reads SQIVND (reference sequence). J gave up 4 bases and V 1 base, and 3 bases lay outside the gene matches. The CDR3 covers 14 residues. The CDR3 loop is CASSIARGLYEQYF. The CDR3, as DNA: TGTGCCAGTAGTATAGCCAGGGGGCTGTACGAGCAGTACTTC.

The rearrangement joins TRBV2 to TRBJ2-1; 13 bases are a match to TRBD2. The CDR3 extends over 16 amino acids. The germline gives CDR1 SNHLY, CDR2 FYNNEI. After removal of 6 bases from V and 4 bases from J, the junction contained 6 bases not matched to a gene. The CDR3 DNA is TGTGCCAGCAGGCGACTAGCGGGGGGTTATTACAATGAGCAGTTCTTC. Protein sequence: CASRRLAGGYYNEQFF. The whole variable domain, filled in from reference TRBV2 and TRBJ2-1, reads EPEVTQTPSHQVTQMGQEVILRCVPISNHLYFYWYRQILGQKVEFLVSFYNNEISEKSEIFDDQFSVERPDGSNFTLKIRSTKLEDSAMYFCASRRLAGGYYNEQFFGPGTRLTVL.

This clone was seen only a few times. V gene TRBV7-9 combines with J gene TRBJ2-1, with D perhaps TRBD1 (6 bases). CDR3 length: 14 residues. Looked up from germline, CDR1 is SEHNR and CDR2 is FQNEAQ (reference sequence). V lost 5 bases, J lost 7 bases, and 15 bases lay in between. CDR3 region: CASSPAGTTNEQFF. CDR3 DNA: TGTGCCAGCAGCCCCGCCGGGACAACGAATGAGCAGTTCTTC. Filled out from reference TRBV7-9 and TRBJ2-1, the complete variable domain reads DTGVSQNPRHKITKRGQNVTFRCDPISEHNRLYWYRQTLGQGPEFLTYFQNEAQLEKSRLLSDRFSAERPKGSFSTLEIQRTEQGDSAMYLCASSPAGTTNEQFFGPGTRLTVL.

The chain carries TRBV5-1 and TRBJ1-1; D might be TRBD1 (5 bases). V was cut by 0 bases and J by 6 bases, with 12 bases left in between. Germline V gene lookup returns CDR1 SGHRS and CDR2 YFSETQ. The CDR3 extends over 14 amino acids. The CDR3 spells CASSLAQGRAEAFF. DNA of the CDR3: TGCGCCAGCAGCTTGGCCCAGGGTAGGGCTGAAGCTTTCTTT.

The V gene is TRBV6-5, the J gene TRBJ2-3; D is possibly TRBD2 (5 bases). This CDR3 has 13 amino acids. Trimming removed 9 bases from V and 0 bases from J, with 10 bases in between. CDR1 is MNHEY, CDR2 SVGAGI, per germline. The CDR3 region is CASGLRSTDTQYF. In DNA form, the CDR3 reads TGTGCCAGTGGACTCCGCAGCACAGATACGCAGTATTTT.

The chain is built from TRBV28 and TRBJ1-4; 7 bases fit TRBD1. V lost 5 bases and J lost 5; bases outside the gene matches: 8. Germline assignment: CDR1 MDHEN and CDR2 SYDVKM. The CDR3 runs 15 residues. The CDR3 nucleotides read TGTGCCAGCAGTCCCTGGGGACAGCGAAATGAAAAACTGTTTTTT. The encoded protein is CASSPWGQRNEKLFF.

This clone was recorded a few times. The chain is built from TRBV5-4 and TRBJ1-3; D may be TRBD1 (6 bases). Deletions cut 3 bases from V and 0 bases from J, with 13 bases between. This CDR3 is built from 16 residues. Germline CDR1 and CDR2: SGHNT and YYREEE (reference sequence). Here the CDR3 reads CASSSPQGSSGNTIYF. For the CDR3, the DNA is TGTGCCAGCAGCTCCCCCCAGGGGTCCTCTGGAAACACCATATATTTT.

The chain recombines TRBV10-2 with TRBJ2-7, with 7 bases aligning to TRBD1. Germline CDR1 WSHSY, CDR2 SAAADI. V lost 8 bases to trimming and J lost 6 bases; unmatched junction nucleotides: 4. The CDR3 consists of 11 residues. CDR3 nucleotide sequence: TGCGCCAGCGGGACAGCCCTCGAGCAGTACTTC. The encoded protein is CASGTALEQYF.

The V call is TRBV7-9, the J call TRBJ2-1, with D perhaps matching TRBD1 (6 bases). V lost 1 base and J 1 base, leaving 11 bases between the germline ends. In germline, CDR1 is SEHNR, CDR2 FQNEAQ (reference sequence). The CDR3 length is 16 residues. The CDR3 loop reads CASSLEQGGSYNEQFF. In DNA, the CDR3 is TGTGCCAGCAGCTTAGAACAGGGTGGGTCCTACAATGAGCAGTTCTTC.

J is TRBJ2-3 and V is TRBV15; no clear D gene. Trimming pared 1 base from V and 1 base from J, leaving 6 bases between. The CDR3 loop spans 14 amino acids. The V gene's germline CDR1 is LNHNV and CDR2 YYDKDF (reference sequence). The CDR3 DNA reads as TGTGCCACCAGCAGAGTCAGCGGCACAGATACGCAGTATTTT. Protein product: CATSRVSGTDTQYF.

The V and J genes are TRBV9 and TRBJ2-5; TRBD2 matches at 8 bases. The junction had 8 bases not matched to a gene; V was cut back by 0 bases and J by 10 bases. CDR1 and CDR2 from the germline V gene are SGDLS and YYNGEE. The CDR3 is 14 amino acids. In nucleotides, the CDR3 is TGTGCCAGCAGCGTAGCTAGCGGGTCAGGGGACCAGTACTTC. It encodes CASSVASGSGDQYF.

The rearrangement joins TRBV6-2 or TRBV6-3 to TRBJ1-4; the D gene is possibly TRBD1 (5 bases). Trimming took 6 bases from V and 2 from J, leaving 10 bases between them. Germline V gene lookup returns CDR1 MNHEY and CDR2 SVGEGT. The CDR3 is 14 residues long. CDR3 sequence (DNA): TGTGCCAGCAGCCCGACAGATACTAATGAAAAACTGTTTTTT. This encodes CASSPTDTNEKLFF.

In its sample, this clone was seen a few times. This CDR3 is CASSLTAGNTIYF. CDR3 bases: TGTGCCAGCAGCTTGACAGCTGGAAACACCATATATTTT. The V gene is TRBV5-4, the J gene TRBJ1-3; no reliable D call. V lost 1 base, J lost 2 bases, and 4 bases lay in between. Germline V lookup: CDR1 SGHNT, CDR2 YYREEE (reference sequence). The CDR3 contains 13 residues.

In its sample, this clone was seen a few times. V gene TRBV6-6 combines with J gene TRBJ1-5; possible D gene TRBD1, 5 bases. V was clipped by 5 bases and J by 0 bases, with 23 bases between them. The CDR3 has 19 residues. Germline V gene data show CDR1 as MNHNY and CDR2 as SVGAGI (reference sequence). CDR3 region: CASSPVPGFGGSSNQPQHF. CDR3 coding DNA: TGTGCCAGCAGTCCTGTTCCGGGATTCGGGGGTAGTAGCAATCAGCCCCAGCATTTT.